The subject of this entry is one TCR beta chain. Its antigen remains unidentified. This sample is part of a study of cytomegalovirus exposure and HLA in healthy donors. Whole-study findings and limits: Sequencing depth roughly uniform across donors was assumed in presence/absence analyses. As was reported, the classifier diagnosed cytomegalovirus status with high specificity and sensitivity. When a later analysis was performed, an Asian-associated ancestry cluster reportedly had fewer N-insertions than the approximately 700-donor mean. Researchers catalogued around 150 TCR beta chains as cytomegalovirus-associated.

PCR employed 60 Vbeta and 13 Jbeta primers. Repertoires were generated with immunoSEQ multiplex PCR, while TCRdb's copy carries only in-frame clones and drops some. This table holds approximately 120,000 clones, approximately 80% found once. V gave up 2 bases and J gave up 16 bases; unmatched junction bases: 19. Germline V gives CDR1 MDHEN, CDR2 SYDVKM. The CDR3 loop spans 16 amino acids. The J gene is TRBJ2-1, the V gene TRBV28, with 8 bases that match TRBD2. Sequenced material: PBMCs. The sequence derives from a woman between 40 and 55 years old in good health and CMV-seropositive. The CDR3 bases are TGTGCCAGCAGTTTAGGAGCCCGAACGGGAGGGGGGGAGGACTTCTTC. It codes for CASSLGARTGGGEDFF.